This T cell receptor beta chain is drawn from a study of blood T cell repertoires in COVID-19. Background on the study: COVID-19 samples collected from the United States, Italy and Spain covered acute and convalescent phases. The cDNA or gDNA used as material had been derived from T cells, B-cell-depleted T cells, or PBMCs.

This clone appeared once. Per the original methods: Scientists estimated how many nucleated cells there were by amplifying reference gene primers. Clones were read by immunoSEQ multiplex PCR, and TCRdb kept only the in-frame ones, dropping some. D and trimming were read from the DNA, whereas the V and J calls and clone size are those reported in that table. The data show fewer than 180,000 clones, about nine tenths seen once. Sample: peripheral blood. The TCR sequence derives from a woman aged 55-70 years with active or convalescent COVID-19.

The DNA of the CDR3 is TGCGCCAGCAGCCAAGATAGGGCCCAAGTAGCGCGGGGGGGCAGAGATACGCAGTATTTT. Protein sequence: CASSQDRAQVARGGRDTQYF. V is TRBV4-1 and J is TRBJ2-3; 9 nucleotides align to TRBD2. V lost 0 bases, J lost 5 bases, and 18 bases stayed unmatched. The CDR3 contains 20 residues. In germline, CDR1 is MGHRA, CDR2 YSYEKL.